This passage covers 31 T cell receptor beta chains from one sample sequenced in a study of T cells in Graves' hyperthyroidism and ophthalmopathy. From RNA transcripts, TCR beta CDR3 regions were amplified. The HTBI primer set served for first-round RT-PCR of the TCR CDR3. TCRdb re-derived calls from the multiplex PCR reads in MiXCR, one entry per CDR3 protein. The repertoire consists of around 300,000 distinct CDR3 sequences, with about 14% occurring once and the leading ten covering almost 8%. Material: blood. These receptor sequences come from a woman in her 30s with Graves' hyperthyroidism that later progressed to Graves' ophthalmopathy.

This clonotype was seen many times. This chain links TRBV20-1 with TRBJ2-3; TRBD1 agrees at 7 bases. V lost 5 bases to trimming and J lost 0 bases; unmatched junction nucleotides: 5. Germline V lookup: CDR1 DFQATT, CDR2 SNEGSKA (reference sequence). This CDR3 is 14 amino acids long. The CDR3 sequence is CSAPDRTSTDTQYF. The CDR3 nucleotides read TGCAGTGCTCCGGACAGGACTAGCACAGATACGCAGTATTTT.

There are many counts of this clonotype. DNA for the CDR3: TGTGCCAGCAGACGAGGACAGGGAGGGAGAGAGACCCAGTACTTC. This encodes CASRRGQGGRETQYF. The chain carries TRBV6-2 or TRBV6-3 and TRBJ2-5; maybe TRBD1 (8 bases). Germline V CDR1 and CDR2: MNHEY, SVGEGT. V lost 6 bases and J 4 bases, leaving 18 bases between the germline ends. The CDR3 has 15 amino acids.

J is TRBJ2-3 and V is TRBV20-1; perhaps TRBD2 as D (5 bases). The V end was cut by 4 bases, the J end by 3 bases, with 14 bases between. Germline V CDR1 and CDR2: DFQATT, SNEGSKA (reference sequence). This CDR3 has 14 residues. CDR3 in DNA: TGCAGTGCTACCTTCCAACTAGGGACAGATACGCAGTATTTT. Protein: CSATFQLGTDTQYF.

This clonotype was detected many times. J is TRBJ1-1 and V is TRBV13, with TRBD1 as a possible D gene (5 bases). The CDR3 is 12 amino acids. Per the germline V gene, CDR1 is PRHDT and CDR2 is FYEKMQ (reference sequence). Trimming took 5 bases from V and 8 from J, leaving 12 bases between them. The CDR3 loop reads CASSAYRTEAFF. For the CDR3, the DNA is TGTGCCAGCAGCGCTTATCGGACAGAAGCTTTCTTT.

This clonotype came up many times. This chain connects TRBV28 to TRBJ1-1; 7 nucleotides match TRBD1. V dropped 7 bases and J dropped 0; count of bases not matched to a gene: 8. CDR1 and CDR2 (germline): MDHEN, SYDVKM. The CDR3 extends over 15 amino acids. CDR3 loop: CASTSGTEMNTEAFF. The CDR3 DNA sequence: TGTGCCAGCACATCCGGGACAGAGATGAACACTGAAGCTTTCTTT.

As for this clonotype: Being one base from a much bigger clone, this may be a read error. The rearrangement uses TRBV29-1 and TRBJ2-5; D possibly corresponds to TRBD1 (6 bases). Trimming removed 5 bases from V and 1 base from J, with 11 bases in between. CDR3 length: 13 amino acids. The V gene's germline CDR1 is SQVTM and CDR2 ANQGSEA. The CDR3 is CSVSDRTQETQYF. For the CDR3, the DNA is TGCAGCGTTTCTGACAGGACCCAAGAGACCCAGTACTTC.

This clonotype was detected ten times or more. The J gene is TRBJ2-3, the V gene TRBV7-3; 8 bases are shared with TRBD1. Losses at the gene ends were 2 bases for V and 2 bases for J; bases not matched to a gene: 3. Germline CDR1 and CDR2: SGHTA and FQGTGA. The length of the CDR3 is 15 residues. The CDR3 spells CASSLSGQVTDTQYF. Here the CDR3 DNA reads TGTGCCAGCAGCTTATCGGGACAGGTCACAGATACGCAGTATTTT.

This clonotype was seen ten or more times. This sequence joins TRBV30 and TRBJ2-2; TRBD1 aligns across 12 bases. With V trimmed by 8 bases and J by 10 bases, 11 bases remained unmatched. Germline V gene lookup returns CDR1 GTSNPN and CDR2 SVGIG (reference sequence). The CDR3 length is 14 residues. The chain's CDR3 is CAADPGQGAEELFF. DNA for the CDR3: TGTGCCGCGGACCCGGGACAGGGGGCAGAGGAGCTGTTTTTT. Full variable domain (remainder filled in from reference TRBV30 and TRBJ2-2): SQTIHQWPATLVQPVGSPLSLECTVEGTSNPNLYWYRQAAGRGLQLLFYSVGIGQISSEVPQNLSASRPQDRQFILSSKKLLLSDSGFYLCAADPGQGAEELFFGEGSRLTVL.

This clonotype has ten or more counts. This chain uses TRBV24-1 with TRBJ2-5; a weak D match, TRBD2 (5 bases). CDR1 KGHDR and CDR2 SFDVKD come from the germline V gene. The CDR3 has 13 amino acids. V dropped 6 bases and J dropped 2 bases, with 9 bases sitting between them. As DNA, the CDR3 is TGTGCCACCAGTCACGGGGTACAAGAGACCCAGTACTTC. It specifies CATSHGVQETQYF.

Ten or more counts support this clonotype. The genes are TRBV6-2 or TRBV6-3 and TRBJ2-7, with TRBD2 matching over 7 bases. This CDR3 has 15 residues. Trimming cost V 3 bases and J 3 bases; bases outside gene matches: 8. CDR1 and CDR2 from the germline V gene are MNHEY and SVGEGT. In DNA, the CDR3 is TGTGCCAGCAGTTATAGTTCTAGCGGCGGCTACGAGCAGTACTTC. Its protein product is CASSYSSSGGYEQYF.

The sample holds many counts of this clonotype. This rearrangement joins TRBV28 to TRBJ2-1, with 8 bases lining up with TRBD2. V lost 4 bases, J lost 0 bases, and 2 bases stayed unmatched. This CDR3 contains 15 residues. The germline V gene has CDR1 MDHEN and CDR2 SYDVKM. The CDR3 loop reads CASSSLAGSYNEQFF. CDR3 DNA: TGTGCCAGCAGTTCCCTAGCGGGCTCCTACAATGAGCAGTTCTTC.

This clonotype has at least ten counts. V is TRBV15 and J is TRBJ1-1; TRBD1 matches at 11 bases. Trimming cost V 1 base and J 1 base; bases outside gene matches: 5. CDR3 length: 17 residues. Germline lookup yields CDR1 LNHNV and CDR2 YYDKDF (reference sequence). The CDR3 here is CATSRVRTGGANTEAFF. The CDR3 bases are TGTGCCACCAGCAGAGTCCGGACAGGGGGCGCGAACACTGAAGCTTTCTTT.

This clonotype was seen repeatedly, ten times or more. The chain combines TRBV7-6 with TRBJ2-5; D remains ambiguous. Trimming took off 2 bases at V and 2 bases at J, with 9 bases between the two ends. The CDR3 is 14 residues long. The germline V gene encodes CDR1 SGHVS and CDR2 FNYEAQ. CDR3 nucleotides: TGTGCCAGCAGCTTACAGGCAGCGCAAGAGACCCAGTACTTC. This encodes CASSLQAAQETQYF.

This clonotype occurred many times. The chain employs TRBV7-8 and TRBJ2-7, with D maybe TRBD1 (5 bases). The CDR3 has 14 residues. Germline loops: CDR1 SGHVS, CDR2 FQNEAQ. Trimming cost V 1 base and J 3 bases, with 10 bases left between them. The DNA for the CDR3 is TGTGCCAGCAGCTTAGACCAGGGTTTCTACGAGCAGTACTTC. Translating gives CASSLDQGFYEQYF.

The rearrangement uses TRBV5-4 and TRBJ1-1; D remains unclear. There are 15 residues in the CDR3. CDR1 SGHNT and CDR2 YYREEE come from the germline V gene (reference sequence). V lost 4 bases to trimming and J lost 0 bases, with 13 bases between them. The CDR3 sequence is CASSAVVAMNTEAFF. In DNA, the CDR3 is TGTGCCAGCAGCGCGGTTGTGGCGATGAACACTGAAGCTTTCTTT.

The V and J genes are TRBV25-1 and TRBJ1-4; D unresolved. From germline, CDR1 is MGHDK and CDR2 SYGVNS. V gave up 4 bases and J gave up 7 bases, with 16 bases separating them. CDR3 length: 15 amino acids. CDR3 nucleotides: TGTGCCAGCAGTGTCTGGGTCCTCTGGGGTGAAAAACTGTTTTTT. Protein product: CASSVWVLWGEKLFF.

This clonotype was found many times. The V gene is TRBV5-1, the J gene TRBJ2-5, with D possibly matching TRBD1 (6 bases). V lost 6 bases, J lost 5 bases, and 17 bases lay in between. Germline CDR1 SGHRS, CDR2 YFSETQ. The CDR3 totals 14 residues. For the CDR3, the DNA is TGCGCCAGCACCCGAGAGGGGGATCGGGAGACCCAGTACTTC. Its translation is CASTREGDRETQYF.

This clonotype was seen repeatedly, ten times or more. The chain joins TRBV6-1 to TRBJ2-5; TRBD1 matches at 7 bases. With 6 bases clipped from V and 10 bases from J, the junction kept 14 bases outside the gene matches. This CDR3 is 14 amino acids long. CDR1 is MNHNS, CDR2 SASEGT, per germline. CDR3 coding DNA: TGTGCCAGCAGCCCCGGGACAGCTTTTTGGGACCAGTACTTC. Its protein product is CASSPGTAFWDQYF.

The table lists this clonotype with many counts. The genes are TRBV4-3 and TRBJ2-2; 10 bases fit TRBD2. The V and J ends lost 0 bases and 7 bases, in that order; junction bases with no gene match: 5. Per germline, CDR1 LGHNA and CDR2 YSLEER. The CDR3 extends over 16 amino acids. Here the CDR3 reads CASSQDLAGVVGELFF. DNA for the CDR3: TGCGCCAGCAGCCAAGATCTAGCGGGAGTAGTCGGGGAGCTGTTTTTT.

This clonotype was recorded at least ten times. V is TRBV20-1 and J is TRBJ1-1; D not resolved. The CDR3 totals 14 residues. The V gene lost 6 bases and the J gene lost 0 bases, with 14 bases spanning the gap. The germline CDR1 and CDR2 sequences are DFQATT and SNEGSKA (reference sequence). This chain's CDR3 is CSAKIPALNTEAFF. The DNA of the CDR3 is TGCAGTGCCAAGATCCCCGCATTGAACACTGAAGCTTTCTTT.

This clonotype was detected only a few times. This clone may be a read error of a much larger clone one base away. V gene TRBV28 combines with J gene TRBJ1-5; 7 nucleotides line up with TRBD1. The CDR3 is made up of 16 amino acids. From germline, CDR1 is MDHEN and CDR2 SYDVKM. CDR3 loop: CASSYQTGSGNRPQHF. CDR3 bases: TGTGCCAGCAGTTACCAGACAGGGTCGGGCAATCGGCCCCAGCATTTT.

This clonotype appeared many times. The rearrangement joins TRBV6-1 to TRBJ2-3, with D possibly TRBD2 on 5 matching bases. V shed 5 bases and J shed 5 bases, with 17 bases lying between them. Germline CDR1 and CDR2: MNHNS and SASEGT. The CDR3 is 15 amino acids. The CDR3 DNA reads TGTGCCAGCAGTACCCGTCTAGTAGGAGGAGATACGCAGTATTTT. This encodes CASSTRLVGGDTQYF.

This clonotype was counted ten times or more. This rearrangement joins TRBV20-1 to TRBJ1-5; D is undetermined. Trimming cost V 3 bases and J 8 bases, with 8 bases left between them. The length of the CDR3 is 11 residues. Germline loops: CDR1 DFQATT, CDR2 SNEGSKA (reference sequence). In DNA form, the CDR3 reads TGCAGTGCTAGTCCGGAGGAGCCCCAGCATTTT. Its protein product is CSASPEEPQHF.

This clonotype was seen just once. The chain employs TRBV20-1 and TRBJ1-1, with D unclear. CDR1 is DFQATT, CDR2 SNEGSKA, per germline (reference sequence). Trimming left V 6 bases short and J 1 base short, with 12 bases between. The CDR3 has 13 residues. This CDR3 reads CSAPGFWNTEAFF. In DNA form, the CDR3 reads TGCAGTGCCCCGGGGTTCTGGAACACTGAAGCTTTCTTT.

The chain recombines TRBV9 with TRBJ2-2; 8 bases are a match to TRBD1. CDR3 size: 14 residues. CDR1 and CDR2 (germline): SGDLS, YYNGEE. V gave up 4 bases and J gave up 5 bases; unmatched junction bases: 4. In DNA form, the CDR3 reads TGTGCCAGCAGCCCGCGACAGGGGACCGGGGAGCTGTTTTTT. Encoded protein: CASSPRQGTGELFF.

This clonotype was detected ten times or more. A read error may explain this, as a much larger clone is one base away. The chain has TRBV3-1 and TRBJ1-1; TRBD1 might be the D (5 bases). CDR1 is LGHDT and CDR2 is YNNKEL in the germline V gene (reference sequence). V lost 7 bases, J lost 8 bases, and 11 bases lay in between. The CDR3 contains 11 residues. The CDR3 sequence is CASNRRDEAFF. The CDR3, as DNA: TGTGCCAGCAACCGGCGGGACGAAGCTTTCTTT.

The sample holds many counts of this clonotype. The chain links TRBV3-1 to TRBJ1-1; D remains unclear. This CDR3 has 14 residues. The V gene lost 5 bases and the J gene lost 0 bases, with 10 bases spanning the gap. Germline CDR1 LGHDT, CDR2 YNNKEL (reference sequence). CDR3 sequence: CASSNRDMNTEAFF. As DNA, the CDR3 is TGTGCCAGCAGCAACCGGGATATGAACACTGAAGCTTTCTTT.

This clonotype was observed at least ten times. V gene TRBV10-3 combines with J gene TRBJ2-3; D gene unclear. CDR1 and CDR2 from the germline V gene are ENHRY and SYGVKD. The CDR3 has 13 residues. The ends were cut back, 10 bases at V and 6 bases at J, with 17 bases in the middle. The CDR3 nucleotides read TGTGCCACCAAACATAGCCCGACGGATACGCAGTATTTT. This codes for CATKHSPTDTQYF.

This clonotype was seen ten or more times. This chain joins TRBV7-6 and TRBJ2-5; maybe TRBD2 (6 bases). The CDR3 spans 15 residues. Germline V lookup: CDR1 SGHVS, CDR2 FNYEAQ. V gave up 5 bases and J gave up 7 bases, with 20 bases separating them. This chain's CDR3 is CASSGKGLLWGTQYF. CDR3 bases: TGTGCCAGCAGCGGAAAGGGACTCCTATGGGGGACCCAGTACTTC.

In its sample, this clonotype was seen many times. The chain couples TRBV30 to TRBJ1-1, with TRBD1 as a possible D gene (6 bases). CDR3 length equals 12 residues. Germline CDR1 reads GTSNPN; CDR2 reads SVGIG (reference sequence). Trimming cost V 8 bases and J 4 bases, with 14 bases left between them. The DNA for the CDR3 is TGTGCCGGAAAGACAGGCAGCACTGAAGCTTTCTTT. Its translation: CAGKTGSTEAFF.

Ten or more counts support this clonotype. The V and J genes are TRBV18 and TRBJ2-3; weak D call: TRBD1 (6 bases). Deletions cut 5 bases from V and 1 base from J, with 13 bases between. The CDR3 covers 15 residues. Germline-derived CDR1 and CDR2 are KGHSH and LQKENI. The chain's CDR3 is CASSTDPGGTDTQYF. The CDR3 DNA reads TGTGCCAGCTCAACTGACCCAGGGGGCACAGATACGCAGTATTTT.